This TCR beta chain was captured in a study of T cells in tuberculosis. CDR3 size: 16 residues. Method: immunoSEQ multiplex PCR; TCRdb's copy keeps in-frame clones and lacks some. The sample consists of roughly 44,000 clones, 90% to 95% of them appearing once. V usage is TRBV21-1 and J usage is TRBJ2-7; the table gives TRBD2 as D, unverified against the DNA. TRBV21-1 has pseudogene status. Sequenced sample: PBMCs. This TCR was recovered from a donor aged 10 to 29 with latent tuberculosis or without tuberculosis infection. This CDR3 is CASTEITAGRTYEQYF. DNA of the CDR3: TGTGCCAGCACCGAGATAACGGCGGGGCGGACCTACGAGCAGTACTTC.